The T cell receptor beta chain described here comes from a study of OX40 agonist ivuxolimab in advanced cancers. In the study overall: Ivuxolimab was a fully human IgG2 agonistic monoclonal antibody targeting the costimulatory receptor OX40 (CD134). Intravenous ivuxolimab was administered to patients every 2 weeks at six dose levels: 0.01, 0.1, 0.3, 1.5, 3 and 10 mg/kg. Of the 52 patients in dose escalation, some 19 had hepatocellular carcinoma, some 15 had melanoma, 9 had renal cell carcinoma and 9 had head and neck cancer. In the dose-escalation cohort, more than 80% of patients were male, and the mean age was 60 years with a range of roughly 23 to 79. Patients were allowed to have had prior anti-PD-1, anti-PD-L1 or anti-CTLA-4 therapy, and roughly 40% of the dose-escalation patients had been treated with checkpoint inhibitors. Partial responses occurred in three dose-escalation patients, of whom one had hepatocellular carcinoma and two had cutaneous melanoma. Peripheral TCRbeta sequencing was intended to test whether TCR sequence diversity was altered and clonal T-cell expansion was caused by ivuxolimab. The monotherapy dose-escalation portion (N of about 50 patients) of the phase I ivuxolimab trial is reported in the paper. Results the study describes overall, beyond this receptor: Low levels of normalized T-cell clonal expansion were also seen in some patients who did not respond. Partial responders in the 0.1-3.0 mg/kg groups had among the lowest normalized peripheral clonal expansion, especially among CD8+ T cells. Clonal expansion of both CD4+ and CD8+ blood T cells was observed from baseline to week 6 at doses 0.1 to 3.0 mg/kg. On average, CD8+ T cells showed more expanded clones than CD4+ T cells after ivuxolimab. Which antigens the clonally expanded peripheral T cells were specific for was not determined.

Patients with autoimmune disease history or receiving systemic immunosuppression were excluded from the trial. In every dose cohort, peripheral blood was drawn for TCR sequencing at baseline, cycle 4 day 1, and cycle 7 day 1. The samples were drawn from a first-in-human, open-label, multicenter phase I dose-escalation trial of ivuxolimab. Adults with locally advanced or metastatic melanoma, renal cell carcinoma, hepatocellular carcinoma or head and neck squamous cell carcinoma were enrolled in the trial. Before TCR sequencing, CD4+ T cells and CD8+ T cells were sorted from peripheral blood as separate populations. For sequencing of the TCRbeta CDR3 region, genomic DNA was extracted from the sorted cells. The immunoSEQ Assay was used for sequencing of TCRbeta CDR3 regions. The table comes from immuneACCESS by way of TCRdb, which keeps in-frame sequences with V and J called. Part of the clones is missing from these tables; in studies checked, under half for an unresolved V gene and the rest for unknown reasons. The sample table contains tens of thousands of clones; only one count was recorded for around 86% of them. About 0.95% of the sample goes to the ten largest clones.

On this clone itself: The antigen it binds to is not known. Base qualities were left out, and no much larger clone turns up one base away.

Germline trimming amounts to 5 bases on V and 0 bases on J, with 6 as the count of junction bases outside the gene matches. CDR1 and CDR2, per the germline V gene, are SGHTA and FQGNSA. The CDR3 covers 16 residues, taking in both the cysteine and the phenylalanine. Solely the CDR3 DNA is kept, with 48 bases framed from the first base. Sequenced here: CD4+ or CD8+ T cells sorted from blood, sampled in a trial of the OX40 agonist ivuxolimab. The TCR was taken from an adult with an advanced solid tumor such as melanoma, head and neck, liver or kidney cancer. The chain is encoded by TRBV7-2 joined to TRBJ1-1, and 10 bases in between align with TRBD1. The bases read TGTGCCAGCAGCCAACGGACAGGGGGGTTGAACACTGAAGCTTTCTTT. Its protein is CASSQRTGGLNTEAFF.